This T cell receptor beta chain was profiled in a study of blood T cell repertoires in COVID-19. Clones were sequenced by immunoSEQ multiplex PCR, and TCRdb holds only the in-frame ones, with some missing. The sample lists approximately 97,000 clones, 84% occurring once. The CDR3 extends over 14 amino acids. Germline CDR1 reads MNHEY; CDR2 reads SVGAGI. V dropped 4 bases and J dropped 8 bases, with 17 bases sitting between them. The specimen sequenced was peripheral blood. The receptor was isolated from a human donor in a cohort sampled during active COVID-19. The V gene is TRBV6-5, the J gene TRBJ1-1; D perhaps matches TRBD1 (6 bases). CDR3 residues: CASSLRPPGQEAFF. The CDR3 DNA reads as TGTGCCAGCAGTTTAAGGCCGCCGGGACAAGAAGCTTTCTTT.